Each of the 8 T cell receptor beta chains below was sequenced from the same sample in a study of shared clonotypes between healthy human individuals. The method was immunoSEQ multiplex PCR; TCRdb's version includes in-frame clones alone and lacks a portion of them. The data show about 2,200,000 clones, approximately 94% seen once. Naive CD8 cells lacked CD45RO and underwent positive selection for CCR7, leaving out terminally differentiated effector memory CD45RA+ cells. Sample: naive CD8+ T cells from PBMCs. These receptors were taken from a man aged 18-30 years in good health. Some clones in this sample may be carry-over from other donors' samples.

The chain links TRBV4-3 to TRBJ2-7; D not certain. The length of the CDR3 is 12 residues. Germline assignment: CDR1 LGHNA and CDR2 YSLEER. Trimming removed 4 bases from V and 6 bases from J, with 10 bases in between. DNA for the CDR3: TGCGCCAGCAGCCCCCCTAGTGGCGAGCAGTACTTC. Its translation: CASSPPSGEQYF.

This clone was observed once. This chain uses TRBV28 with TRBJ2-1, with D unresolved. The CDR3 covers 13 residues. Trimming removed 6 bases from V and 0 bases from J, with 6 bases in between. The germline gives CDR1 MDHEN, CDR2 SYDVKM. The CDR3 region has the DNA TGTGCCAGCAGCGCAAGCTCCTACAATGAGCAGTTCTTC. Translation gives CASSASSYNEQFF.

This clone has more than one count but fewer than ten. At the DNA level, this CDR3 is encoded by other sequences in the same sample as well. This chain links TRBV27 with TRBJ2-7; the D gene could be TRBD1 or TRBD2 (5 bases each). Germline CDR1 and CDR2: MNHEY and SMNVEV (reference sequence). V lost 2 bases, J lost 2 bases, and 7 bases lay in between. This CDR3 spans 13 amino acids. The CDR3 region is CASSLGGTYEQYF. The CDR3 coding sequence is TGTGCCAGCAGTTTAGGGGGAACCTACGAGCAGTACTTC.

The chain carries TRBV7-9 and TRBJ1-4, with D unclear. CDR1 and CDR2 from the germline V gene are SEHNR and FQNEAQ (reference sequence). V was cut by 5 bases and J by 5 bases, with 12 bases left in between. The CDR3 runs 14 residues. The CDR3 bases are TGTGCCAGCAGCCCCGGACCGGTAAATGAAAAACTGTTTTTT. Translating it yields CASSPGPVNEKLFF.

The V gene is TRBV7-9, the J gene TRBJ1-1, with unresolved D. The length of the CDR3 is 14 residues. The V gene's germline CDR1 is SEHNR and CDR2 FQNEAQ (reference sequence). Trimming removed 5 bases at V and 1 base at J, with 11 bases between. Here the CDR3 reads CASSPVTGNTEAFF. In nucleotides, the CDR3 is TGTGCCAGCAGCCCAGTGACTGGGAACACTGAAGCTTTCTTT.

This rearrangement joins TRBV9 to TRBJ2-3; D is unclear. This CDR3 has 11 amino acids. Germline assignment: CDR1 SGDLS and CDR2 YYNGEE. V lost 7 bases and J 4 bases, leaving 7 bases between the germline ends. The CDR3 nucleotides are TGTGCCAGCGGTGCGCCAGATACGCAGTATTTT. Protein sequence: CASGAPDTQYF.

This chain links TRBV27 with TRBJ2-7, with D perhaps being TRBD1 or TRBD2 (6 bases each). The CDR3 length is 16 residues. Germline CDR1 reads MNHEY; CDR2 reads SMNVEV (reference sequence). Deletions cut 4 bases from V and 3 bases from J, with 19 bases between. The CDR3 DNA follows: TGTGCCAGCAGTTCCCTCGGGGGCGGGTCATTCTACGAGCAGTACTTC. It encodes CASSSLGGGSFYEQYF.

Comments on this clone: Other DNA sequences in this specimen translate into the identical CDR3. The chain is built from TRBV5-6 and TRBJ2-2, with D unresolved. From germline, CDR1 is SGHDT and CDR2 YYEEEE. This CDR3 comprises 11 residues. The germline V and J ends were trimmed by 0 bases and 8 bases, with 2 bases remaining between them. The CDR3 reads CASSLAGELFF. The DNA for the CDR3 is TGTGCCAGCAGCTTGGCGGGGGAGCTGTTTTTT. Full variable domain (missing parts from reference TRBV5-6 and TRBJ2-2): DAGVTQSPTHLIKTRGQQVTLRCSPKSGHDTVSWYQQALGQGPQFIFQYYEEEERQRGNFPDRFSGHQFPNYSSELNVNALLLGDSALYLCASSLAGELFFGEGSRLTVL.